Listed here are 13 T cell receptor beta chains from one sample, sequenced in a study of regulatory T cells in long-lasting Graves disease. Arm-PCR of CDR3 regions and iRepertoire HTBI primers were used to build TCR beta libraries. TCRdb used MiXCR to reprocess the multiplex PCR reads, holding one entry per CDR3 protein. The sample includes 500,000 to 700,000 distinct CDR3 sequences, around 30% seen only once; the top ten take about two fifths. Described time point: persistent/refractory GD, antithyroid drugs over 5 years with positive TRAb. Extracted RNA from PBMCs served as the source of the TCR library. Sequenced here: peripheral blood mononuclear cells (PBMCs), sampled when the disease was refractory, from a patient treated with antithyroid drugs. Every receptor here comes from a female donor with Graves disease.

The chain has TRBV6-1 and TRBJ1-4, with D perhaps matching TRBD1 (5 bases). Trimming took off 7 bases at V and 1 base at J, with 16 bases between the two ends. Germline CDR1 is MNHNS and CDR2 is SASEGT. The CDR3 covers 16 residues. The DNA for the CDR3 is TGTGCCAGCACCCCTCGGGGGGTCGGAACTAATGAAAAACTGTTTTTT. It specifies CASTPRGVGTNEKLFF.

This chain links TRBV7-3 with TRBJ2-3; unclear D gene. Germline V gives CDR1 SGHTA, CDR2 FQGTGA. V shed 5 bases and J shed 0 bases, with 9 bases lying between them. The CDR3 loop spans 14 amino acids. CDR3 sequence: CASSQDFSTDTQYF. The CDR3 bases are TGTGCCAGCAGCCAAGACTTCAGCACAGATACGCAGTATTTT.

This clonotype appeared once. A read error may explain this, as a much larger clone is one base away. V is TRBV6-1 and J is TRBJ1-1, with D possibly being TRBD1 (5 bases). Germline values: CDR1 MNHNS, CDR2 SASEGT. CDR3 length: 12 amino acids. CDR3 protein: CTSTTGDTEAFF. The CDR3, as DNA: TGTACCAGCACTACAGGAGACACTGAAGCTTTCTTT.

The J gene is TRBJ2-3, the V gene TRBV5-1, with 8 nucleotides matching TRBD1. Germline V gene sequence: CDR1 SGHRS, CDR2 YFSETQ. The trim removed 2 bases at V and 0 bases at J, leaving 2 bases unmatched. This CDR3 has 15 amino acids. The CDR3 region is CASSFGDRSTDTQYF. DNA of the CDR3: TGCGCCAGCAGCTTCGGGGACAGGAGCACAGATACGCAGTATTTT. The full variable domain, rest sourced from reference TRBV5-1 and TRBJ2-3, is KAGVTQTPRYLIKTRGQQVTLSCSPISGHRSVSWYQQTPGQGLQFLFEYFSETQRNKGNFPGRFSGRQFSNSRSEMNVSTLELGDSALYLCASSFGDRSTDTQYFGPGTRLTVL.

This clonotype has ten or more counts. The chain combines TRBV20-1 with TRBJ1-4; TRBD1 aligns across 8 bases. V was pared by 1 base and J by 5 bases, with 3 bases of the junction left unmatched. The germline V gene encodes CDR1 DFQATT and CDR2 SNEGSKA (reference sequence). The length of the CDR3 is 14 residues. CDR3 protein: CSARATGGNEKLFF. Here the CDR3 DNA reads TGCAGTGCTAGAGCAACAGGGGGAAATGAAAAACTGTTTTTT.

The V and J genes are TRBV20-1 and TRBJ2-1; perhaps TRBD2 as D (5 bases). V was cut by 6 bases and J by 6 bases, with 12 bases left in between. The CDR3 is 12 residues long. The germline CDR1 and CDR2 sequences are DFQATT and SNEGSKA (reference sequence). The chain's CDR3 is CSAGDPANEQFF. The CDR3 nucleotides are TGCAGTGCGGGAGACCCCGCCAATGAGCAGTTCTTC.

Many counts were recorded for this clonotype. This chain links TRBV6-2 or TRBV6-3 with TRBJ1-1, with 8 bases that match TRBD1. Trimming removed 5 bases from V and 5 bases from J; junction bases left unmatched: 13. The CDR3 has 16 amino acids. Germline CDR1 and CDR2: MNHEY and SVGEGT. The CDR3 DNA follows: TGTGCCAGCAGTGAAGAGGTGGCAGGGGGCCAGACTGAAGCTTTCTTT. Residues: CASSEEVAGGQTEAFF.

The V call is TRBV5-6, the J call TRBJ1-5, with D unresolved. Trimming removed 0 bases from V and 6 bases from J, with 13 bases in between. Germline V gives CDR1 SGHDT, CDR2 YYEEEE. This CDR3 comprises 15 residues. The CDR3: CASSLGPVWLQPQHF. The CDR3, as DNA: TGTGCCAGCAGCTTGGGCCCAGTATGGCTTCAGCCCCAGCATTTT.

This clonotype was recorded a few times. The chain joins TRBV7-6 to TRBJ2-5; perhaps TRBD2 as D (6 bases). There are 14 residues in the CDR3. V lost 6 bases, J lost 4 bases, and 15 bases lay in between. CDR1 and CDR2 (germline): SGHVS, FNYEAQ. CDR3 loop: CASRRGVGGETQYF. CDR3 nucleotide sequence: TGTGCCAGCAGGAGGGGAGTGGGGGGAGAGACCCAGTACTTC.

This rearrangement joins TRBV12-5 to TRBJ2-5; 10 nucleotides align to TRBD1. The junction had 9 bases not matched to a gene; V was cut back by 1 base and J by 4 bases. The CDR3 sequence is 17 residues long. Germline CDR1 LGHNT, CDR2 FRNRAP. Written as DNA, the CDR3 is TGTGCTAGTGGTTTGGCACGAGCAGGGACAGGGGTAGAGACCCAGTACTTC. Residues: CASGLARAGTGVETQYF.

The V and J genes are TRBV10-3 and TRBJ2-5; D gene ambiguous. The germline CDR1 and CDR2 sequences are ENHRY and SYGVKD. Trimming took 6 bases from V and 5 from J, leaving 13 bases between them. CDR3 length: 13 residues. The CDR3 DNA reads TGTGCCATCAGGAATGGGCCCGGGGAGACCCAGTACTTC. Its protein is CAIRNGPGETQYF.

This clonotype was seen only a few times. V gene TRBV10-3 combines with J gene TRBJ1-6; 9 bases are shared with TRBD1. V lost 2 bases to trimming and J lost 9 bases; unmatched junction nucleotides: 8. CDR1 and CDR2 (germline): ENHRY, SYGVKD. The CDR3 has 16 amino acids. Here the CDR3 reads CAISEKGQGTLSPLHF. CDR3 sequence (DNA): TGTGCCATCAGTGAGAAGGGACAGGGAACCCTTTCACCCCTCCACTTT.

The gene calls are TRBV30 and TRBJ2-5; unclear D gene. The CDR3 is 15 amino acids. V was trimmed by 2 bases and J by 1 base, leaving 14 bases between them. The V gene's germline CDR1 is GTSNPN and CDR2 SVGIG (reference sequence). For the CDR3, the DNA is TGTGCCTGGAGTACGGAGAACAGATTCCAAGAGACCCAGTACTTC. This sequence encodes CAWSTENRFQETQYF.